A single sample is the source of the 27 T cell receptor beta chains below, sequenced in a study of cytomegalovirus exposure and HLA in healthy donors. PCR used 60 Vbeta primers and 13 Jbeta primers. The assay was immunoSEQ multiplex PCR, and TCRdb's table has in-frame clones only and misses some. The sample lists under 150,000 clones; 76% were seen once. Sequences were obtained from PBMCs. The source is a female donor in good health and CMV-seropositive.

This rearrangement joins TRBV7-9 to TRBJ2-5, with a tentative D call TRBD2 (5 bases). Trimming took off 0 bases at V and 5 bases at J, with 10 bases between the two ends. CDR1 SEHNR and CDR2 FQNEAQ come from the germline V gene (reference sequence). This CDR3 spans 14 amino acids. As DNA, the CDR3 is TGTGCCAGCAGCTTAGCAGGGAGCCTTGAGACCCAGTACTTC. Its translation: CASSLAGSLETQYF.

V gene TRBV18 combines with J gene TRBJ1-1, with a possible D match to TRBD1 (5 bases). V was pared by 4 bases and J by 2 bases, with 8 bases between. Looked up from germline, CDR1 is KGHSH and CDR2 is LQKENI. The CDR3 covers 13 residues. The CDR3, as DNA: TGTGCCAGCTCACAAACAGGAAACACTGAAGCTTTCTTT. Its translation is CASSQTGNTEAFF.

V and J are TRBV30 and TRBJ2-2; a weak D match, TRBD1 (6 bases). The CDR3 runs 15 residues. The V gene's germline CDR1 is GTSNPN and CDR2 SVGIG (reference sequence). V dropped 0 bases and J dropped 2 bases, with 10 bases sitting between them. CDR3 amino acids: CAWSVIRGNTGELFF. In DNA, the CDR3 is TGTGCCTGGAGTGTAATCAGGGGAAACACCGGGGAGCTGTTTTTT.

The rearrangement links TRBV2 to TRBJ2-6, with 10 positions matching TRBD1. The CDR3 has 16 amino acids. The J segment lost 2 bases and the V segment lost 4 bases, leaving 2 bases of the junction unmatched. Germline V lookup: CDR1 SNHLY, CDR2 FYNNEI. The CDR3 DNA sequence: TGTGCCAGCAGTGGGACAGGGGGGCCTGGGGCCAACGTCCTGACTTTC. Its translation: CASSGTGGPGANVLTF.

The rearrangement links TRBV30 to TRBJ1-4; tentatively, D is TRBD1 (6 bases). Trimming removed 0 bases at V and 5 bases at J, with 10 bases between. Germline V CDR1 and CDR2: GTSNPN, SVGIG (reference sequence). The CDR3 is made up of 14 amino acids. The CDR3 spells CAWSVKQGNEKLFF. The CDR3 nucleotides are TGTGCCTGGAGTGTAAAACAGGGCAATGAAAAACTGTTTTTT.

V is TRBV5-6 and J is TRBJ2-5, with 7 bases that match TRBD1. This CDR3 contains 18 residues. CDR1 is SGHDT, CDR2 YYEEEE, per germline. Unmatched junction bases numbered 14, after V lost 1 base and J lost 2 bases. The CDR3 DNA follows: TGTGCCAGCAGCTTGCCGCCCGGGACAGAGGCCTTGCAAGAGACCCAGTACTTC. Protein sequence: CASSLPPGTEALQETQYF.

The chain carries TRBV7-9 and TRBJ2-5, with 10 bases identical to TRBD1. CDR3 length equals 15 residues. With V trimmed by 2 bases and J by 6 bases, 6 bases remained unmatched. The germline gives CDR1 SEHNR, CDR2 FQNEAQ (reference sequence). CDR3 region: CASSLLGQGMKTQYF. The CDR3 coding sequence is TGTGCCAGCAGCTTACTGGGACAGGGGATGAAGACCCAGTACTTC.

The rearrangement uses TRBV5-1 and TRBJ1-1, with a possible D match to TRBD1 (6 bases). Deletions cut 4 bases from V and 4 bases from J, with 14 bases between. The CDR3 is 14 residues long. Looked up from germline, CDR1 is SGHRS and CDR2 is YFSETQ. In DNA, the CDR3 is TGCGCCAGCAGCCCGGGGGGGCGGGCCACTGAAGCTTTCTTT. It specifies CASSPGGRATEAFF.

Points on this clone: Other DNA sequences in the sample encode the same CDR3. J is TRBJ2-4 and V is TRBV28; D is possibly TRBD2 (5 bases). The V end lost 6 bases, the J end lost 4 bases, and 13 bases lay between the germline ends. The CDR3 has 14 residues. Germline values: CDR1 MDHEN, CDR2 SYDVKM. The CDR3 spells CASSLPRGKNIQYF. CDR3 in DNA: TGTGCCAGCAGCCTACCCCGAGGGAAAAACATTCAGTACTTC.

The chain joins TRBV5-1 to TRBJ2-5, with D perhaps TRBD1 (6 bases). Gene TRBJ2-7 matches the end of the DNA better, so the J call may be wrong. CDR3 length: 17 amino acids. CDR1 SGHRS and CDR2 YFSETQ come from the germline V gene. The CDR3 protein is CASSPTSVWGLAYEQYF. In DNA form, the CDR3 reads TGCGCCAGCAGCCCCACCTCGGTGTGGGGGCTAGCCTACGAGCAGTACTTC.

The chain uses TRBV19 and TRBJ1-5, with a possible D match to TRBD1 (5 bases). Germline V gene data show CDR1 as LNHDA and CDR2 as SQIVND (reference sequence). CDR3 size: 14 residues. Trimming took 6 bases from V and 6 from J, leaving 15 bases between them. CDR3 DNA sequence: TGTGCCAGTAGGCCCCCGGGGGGTCCTCAGCCCCAGCATTTT. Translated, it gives CASRPPGGPQPQHF.

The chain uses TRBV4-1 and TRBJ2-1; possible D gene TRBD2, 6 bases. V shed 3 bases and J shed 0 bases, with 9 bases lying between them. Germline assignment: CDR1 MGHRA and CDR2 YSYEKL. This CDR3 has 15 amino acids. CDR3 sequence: CASSQTRGSYNEQFF. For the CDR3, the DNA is TGCGCCAGCAGCCAGACTAGGGGCTCCTACAATGAGCAGTTCTTC.

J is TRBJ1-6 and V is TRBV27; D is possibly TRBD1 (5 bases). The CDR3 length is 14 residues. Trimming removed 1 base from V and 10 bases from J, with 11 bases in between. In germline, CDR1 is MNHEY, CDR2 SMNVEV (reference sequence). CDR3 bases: TGTGCCAGCAGTTTATACGCAGGGTACTCACCCCTCCACTTT. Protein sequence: CASSLYAGYSPLHF.

CDR3 amino acids: CATSGGTQETQYF. In DNA, the CDR3 is TGTGCCACCAGCGGGGGGACCCAAGAGACCCAGTACTTC. V gene TRBV15 combines with J gene TRBJ2-5; D might be TRBD2 (6 bases). This CDR3 comprises 13 residues. Germline CDR1 LNHNV, CDR2 YYDKDF (reference sequence). Trimming pared 5 bases from V and 1 base from J, leaving 8 bases between. The full variable domain, completed using reference TRBV15 and TRBJ2-5, is DAMVIQNPRYQVTQFGKPVTLSCSQTLNHNVMYWYQQKSSQAPKLLFHYYDKDFNNEADTPDNFQSRRPNTSFCFLDIRSPGLGDTAMYLCATSGGTQETQYFGPGTRLLVL.

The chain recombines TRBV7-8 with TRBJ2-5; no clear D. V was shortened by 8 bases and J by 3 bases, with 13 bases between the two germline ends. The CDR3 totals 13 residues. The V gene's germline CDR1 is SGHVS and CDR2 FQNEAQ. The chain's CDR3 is CASQSPVKETQYF. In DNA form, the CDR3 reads TGTGCCAGCCAAAGTCCAGTTAAAGAGACCCAGTACTTC.

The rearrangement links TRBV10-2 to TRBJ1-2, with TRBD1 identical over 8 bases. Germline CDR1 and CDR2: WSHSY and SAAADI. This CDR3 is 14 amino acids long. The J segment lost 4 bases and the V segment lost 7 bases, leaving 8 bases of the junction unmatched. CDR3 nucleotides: TGCGCCAGCAACGGACAGGGTGAACTCTATGGCTACACCTTC. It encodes CASNGQGELYGYTF.

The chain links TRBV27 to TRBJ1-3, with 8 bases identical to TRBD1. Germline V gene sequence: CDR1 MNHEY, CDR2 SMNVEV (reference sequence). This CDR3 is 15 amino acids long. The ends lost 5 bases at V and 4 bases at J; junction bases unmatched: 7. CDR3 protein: CASSQQGGWGNTIYF. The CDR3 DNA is TGTGCCAGCAGTCAACAGGGGGGATGGGGAAACACCATATATTTT.

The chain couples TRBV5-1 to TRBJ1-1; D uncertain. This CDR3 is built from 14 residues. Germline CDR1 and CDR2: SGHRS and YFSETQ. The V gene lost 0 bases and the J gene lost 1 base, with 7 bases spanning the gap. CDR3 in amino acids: CASSLAAGNTEAFF. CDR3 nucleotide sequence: TGCGCCAGCAGCTTGGCCGCAGGGAACACTGAAGCTTTCTTT.

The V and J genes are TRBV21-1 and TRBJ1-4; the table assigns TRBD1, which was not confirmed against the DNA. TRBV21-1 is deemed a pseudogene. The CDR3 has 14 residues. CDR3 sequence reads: CASGRDSTNEKLFF. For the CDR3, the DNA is TGTGCCAGCGGCCGGGACAGTACTAATGAAAAACTGTTTTTT.

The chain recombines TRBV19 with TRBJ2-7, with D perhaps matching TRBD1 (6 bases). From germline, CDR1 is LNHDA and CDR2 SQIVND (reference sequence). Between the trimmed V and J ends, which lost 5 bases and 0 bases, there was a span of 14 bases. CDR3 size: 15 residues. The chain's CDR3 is CASSPRQASSYEQYF. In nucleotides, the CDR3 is TGTGCCAGTAGTCCAAGACAGGCTAGCTCCTACGAGCAGTACTTC.

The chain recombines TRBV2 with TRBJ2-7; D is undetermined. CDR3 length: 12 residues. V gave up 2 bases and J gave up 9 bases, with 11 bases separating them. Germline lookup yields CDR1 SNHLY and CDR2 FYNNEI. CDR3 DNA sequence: TGTGCCAGCAGTGAATTTGGTTACTGGCAGTACTTC. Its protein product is CASSEFGYWQYF.

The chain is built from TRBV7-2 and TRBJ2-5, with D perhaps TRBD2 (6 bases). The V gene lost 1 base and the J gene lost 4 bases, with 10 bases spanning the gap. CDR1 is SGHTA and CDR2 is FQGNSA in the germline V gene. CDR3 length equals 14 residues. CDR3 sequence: CASSLERVRETQYF. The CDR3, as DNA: TGTGCCAGCAGCTTAGAGCGGGTACGAGAGACCCAGTACTTC.

CDR3 nucleotide sequence: TGCGCCAGCAGCTTGGGTAGACAGATCCAAGAGACCCAGTACTTC. It encodes CASSLGRQIQETQYF. This chain uses TRBV5-1 with TRBJ2-5, with D perhaps matching TRBD1 (5 bases). Trimming removed 0 bases at V and 1 base at J, with 10 bases between. Germline V CDR1 and CDR2: SGHRS, YFSETQ. The CDR3 is 15 amino acids. Looking up the rest from reference TRBV5-1 and TRBJ2-5 gives the full variable domain: KAGVTQTPRYLIKTRGQQVTLSCSPISGHRSVSWYQQTPGQGLQFLFEYFSETQRNKGNFPGRFSGRQFSNSRSEMNVSTLELGDSALYLCASSLGRQIQETQYFGPGTRLLVL.

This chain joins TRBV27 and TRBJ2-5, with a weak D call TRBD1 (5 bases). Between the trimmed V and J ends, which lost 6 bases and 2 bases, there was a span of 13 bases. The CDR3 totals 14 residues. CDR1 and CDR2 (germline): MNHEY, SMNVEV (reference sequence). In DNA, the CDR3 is TGTGCCAGCAGAAGACCAGGGAAACAAGAGACCCAGTACTTC. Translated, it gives CASRRPGKQETQYF.

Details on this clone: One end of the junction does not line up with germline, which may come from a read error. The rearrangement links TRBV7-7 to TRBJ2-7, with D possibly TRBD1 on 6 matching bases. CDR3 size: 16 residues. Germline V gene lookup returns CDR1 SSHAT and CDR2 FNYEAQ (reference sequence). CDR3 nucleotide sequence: TGCGCCAGCAGCCAAGCGTTCAGGGGAGCGGTAAGCGAGCAGTACTTC. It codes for CASSQAFRGAVSEQYF.

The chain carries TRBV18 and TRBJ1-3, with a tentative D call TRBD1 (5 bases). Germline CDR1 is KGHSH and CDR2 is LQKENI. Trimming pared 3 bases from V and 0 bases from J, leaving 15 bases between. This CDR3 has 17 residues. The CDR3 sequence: CASSPGHRLYSGNTIYF. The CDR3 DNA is TGTGCCAGCTCACCGGGGCACAGGTTATACTCTGGAAACACCATATATTTT.

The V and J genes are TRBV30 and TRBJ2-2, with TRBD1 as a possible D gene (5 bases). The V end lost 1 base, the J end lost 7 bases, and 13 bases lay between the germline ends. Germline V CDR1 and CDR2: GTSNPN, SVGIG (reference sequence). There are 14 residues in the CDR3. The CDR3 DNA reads TGTGCCTGGAGTGGGCAGGGATATGACGGGGAGCTGTTTTTT. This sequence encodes CAWSGQGYDGELFF. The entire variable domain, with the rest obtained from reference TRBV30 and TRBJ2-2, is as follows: SQTIHQWPATLVQPVGSPLSLECTVEGTSNPNLYWYRQAAGRGLQLLFYSVGIGQISSEVPQNLSASRPQDRQFILSSKKLLLSDSGFYLCAWSGQGYDGELFFGEGSRLTVL.